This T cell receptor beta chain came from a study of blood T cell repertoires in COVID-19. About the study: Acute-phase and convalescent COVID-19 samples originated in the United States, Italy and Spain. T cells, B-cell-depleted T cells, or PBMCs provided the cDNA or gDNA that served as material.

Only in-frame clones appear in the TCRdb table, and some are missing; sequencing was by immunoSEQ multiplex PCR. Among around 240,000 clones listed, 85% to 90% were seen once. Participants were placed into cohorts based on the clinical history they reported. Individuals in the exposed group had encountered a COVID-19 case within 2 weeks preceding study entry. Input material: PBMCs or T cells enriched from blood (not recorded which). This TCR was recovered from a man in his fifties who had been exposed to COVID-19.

The CDR3 loop reads CATSDFKRGGWGEQFF. CDR3 in DNA: TGTGCCACCAGTGATTTTAAGCGGGGGGGATGGGGTGAGCAGTTCTTC. The V gene is TRBV24-1, the J gene TRBJ2-1; 10 nucleotides align to TRBD2. Germline CDR1 KGHDR, CDR2 SFDVKD. Trimming cost V 1 base and J 9 bases; bases outside gene matches: 8. The CDR3 extends over 16 amino acids.